This TCR beta chain was sequenced during a study of CD8 T cells in ankylosing spondylitis (dated by TCRdb to about 2017). With regard to the full study: The study profiled T cell receptor beta repertoires in healthy donors and ankylosing spondylitis patients to find disease-linked TCR variants. The whole study cohort included some 100 healthy donors and roughly 24 ankylosing spondylitis patients. Peripheral blood was sampled, and synovial fluid was also collected from ankylosing spondylitis patients. Paper-wide results and their limitations: The disease-linked clones showed a CD8+ phenotype and occurred at relatively low frequencies in peripheral blood. Blood from ankylosing spondylitis patients appeared to be characterized by a TCR beta motif composed of about eight highly homologous amino acid variants. Some TCR beta motif variants had previously been reported in synovial fluid and blood of reactive arthritis patients, which suggested common disease-initiation mechanisms. Significant enrichment of the disease-linked clones was reported in matched synovial fluid samples from ankylosing spondylitis patients.

The CDR3 has 15 amino acids, counting the end cysteine and phenylalanine. Just the 45-base CDR3 DNA is kept, in frame starting at base 1. Sequences LGHNA (CDR1) and YNFKEQ (CDR2) are obtained from the germline V gene. V was cut back by 0 bases and J by 2 bases, leaving a gap of 8 bases between them. This clonotype was counted between two and nine times. This receptor's antigen is unknown. Per-nucleotide qualities are absent, and no much larger clonotype sits a single base away. Sequencing was performed on an Illumina HiSeq 2500. Quantitative 5'-RACE with molecular barcodes was used to prepare TCR beta libraries. As for how the authors treated the data: To identify disease-linked TCR variants, a new computational method was used, one built on a probabilistic model of VDJ rearrangement. The public reads were reanalyzed by TCRdb: fastp trimming at Q25, MiXCR alignment, in-frame beta chains only. Entries are consolidated by CDR3 protein sequence, retaining the most common genes and DNA. The V and J calls and clone size come from TCRdb's table, not from the authors' own analysis. In all, the sample holds approximately 540,000 distinct CDR3 sequences, and roughly 13% of those were seen once. Under 7.5% of the sample goes to the ten largest clones.

This TCR came from a male donor with ankylosing spondylitis. Recombination linked TRBV4-2 to TRBJ2-1, and perhaps TRBD2 as D gene, on 6 matching bases. Sequenced: blood, either unsorted or a sorted T cell fraction (not recorded which). Here the CDR3 is given as CASSQETRPYNEQFF. In nucleotides, the sequence is TGTGCCAGCAGCCAAGAGACTAGGCCCTACAATGAGCAGTTCTTC.